These 21 T cell receptor beta chains originate from one sample sequenced in a study of graft-versus-host responses after intestinal transplantation. The repertoire was sequenced with immunoSEQ multiplex PCR; TCRdb's copy has only in-frame clones and lacks some. The table has fewer than 95,000 clones, roughly 91% seen once. What these receptors recognize is not known. Sequencing was performed on unstimulated CD8+ T cells sorted from spleen or lymph node cells, taken before intestinal transplant. These receptors originate from a human donor who received an intestinal transplant.

The V call is TRBV6-5, the J call TRBJ2-5; 8 bases are shared with TRBD1. The CDR3 is 13 amino acids. Germline V gene sequence: CDR1 MNHEY, CDR2 SVGAGI. The V gene end was trimmed by 6 bases and the J gene end by 11 bases; junction bases not matched to a gene: 11. The CDR3 DNA reads as TGTGCCAGCAGCCTGACAGGGGAAATAGAGCAGTACTTC. This encodes CASSLTGEIEQYF.

The chain couples TRBV5-6 to TRBJ2-1, with D perhaps TRBD1 (5 bases). The CDR3 extends over 13 amino acids. Germline CDR1 and CDR2: SGHDT and YYEEEE. V was cut by 1 base and J by 6 bases, with 8 bases left in between. The CDR3 sequence is CASSLITGNEQFF. The CDR3 DNA reads as TGTGCCAGCAGCTTGATCACAGGCAATGAGCAGTTCTTC.

The rearrangement joins TRBV6-4 to TRBJ2-1; 11 positions agree with TRBD2. The CDR3 extends over 17 amino acids. Unmatched junction bases numbered 12, after V lost 3 bases and J lost 8 bases. Germline-derived CDR1 and CDR2 are MRHNA and SNTAGT. CDR3 in DNA: TGTGCCAGCAGTGAGGGTGTAGCGGGGGGGCCGTTAGATGAGCAGTTCTTC. This codes for CASSEGVAGGPLDEQFF.

The chain's CDR3 is CAWETLRGEQFF. The CDR3 region has the DNA TGTGCCTGGGAAACTCTCCGGGGTGAGCAGTTCTTC. V is TRBV30 and J is TRBJ2-1; TRBD2 is a possible D gene (5 bases). The germline V and J ends were trimmed by 5 bases and 9 bases, with 14 bases remaining between them. Germline V gives CDR1 GTSNPN, CDR2 SVGIG (reference sequence). The CDR3 contains 12 residues.

CDR3 sequence (DNA): TGTGCCAGCTCACCCCTTGGGGAGTTCGTCGGGGAGCTGTTTTTT. Its protein is CASSPLGEFVGELFF. The chain uses TRBV18 and TRBJ2-2, with D possibly being TRBD2 (5 bases). The CDR3 length is 15 residues. The ends were cut back, 3 bases at V and 7 bases at J, with 15 bases in the middle. Looked up from germline, CDR1 is KGHSH and CDR2 is LQKENI. The entire variable domain, with the rest obtained from reference TRBV18 and TRBJ2-2, is as follows: NAGVMQNPRHLVRRRGQEARLRCSPMKGHSHVYWYRQLPEEGLKFMVYLQKENIIDESGMPKERFSAEFPKEGPSILRIQQVVRGDSAAYFCASSPLGEFVGELFFGEGSRLTVL.

This chain connects TRBV9 to TRBJ2-3; a weak D match, TRBD2 (6 bases). The CDR3 is 13 residues long. Trimming left V 5 bases short and J 0 bases short, with 7 bases between. Germline CDR1 is SGDLS and CDR2 is YYNGEE. The CDR3 spells CASRGTSTDTQYF. The CDR3 bases are TGTGCCAGCAGGGGGACTAGCACAGATACGCAGTATTTT. The full variable domain, in which reference TRBV9 and TRBJ2-3 provide the parts outside the CDR3, is DSGVTQTPKHLITATGQRVTLRCSPRSGDLSVYWYQQSLDQGLQFLIQYYNGEERAKGNILERFSAQQFPDLHSELNLSSLELGDSALYFCASRGTSTDTQYFGPGTRLTVL.

The chain is built from TRBV6-5 and TRBJ2-1, with 8 bases matching TRBD1. Germline trimming cut 6 bases from V and 6 bases from J; bases unmatched to any gene: 10. Germline values: CDR1 MNHEY, CDR2 SVGAGI. This CDR3 has 15 residues. The CDR3 DNA reads as TGTGCCAGCAGGGTCGTGACAGGGGTTTTCAATGAGCAGTTCTTC. Protein sequence: CASRVVTGVFNEQFF.

The chain employs TRBV5-1 and TRBJ2-7, with 7 bases fitting TRBD2. The CDR3 is made up of 13 amino acids. Per germline, CDR1 SGHRS and CDR2 YFSETQ. The junction had 6 bases not matched to a gene; V was cut back by 4 bases and J by 5 bases. The DNA for the CDR3 is TGCGCCAGCAGCCCCCCCGCGGGGGACGAGCAGTACTTC. Its protein is CASSPPAGDEQYF.

This chain links TRBV28 with TRBJ2-7; D gene ambiguous. V shed 5 bases and J shed 3 bases, with 14 bases lying between them. CDR1 MDHEN and CDR2 SYDVKM come from the germline V gene. The CDR3 has 14 residues. DNA for the CDR3: TGTGCCAGCAGTCTCCTTTCCGAACTCTACGAGCAGTACTTC. It is translated as CASSLLSELYEQYF.

V usage is TRBV29-1 and J usage is TRBJ1-2; tentatively, D is TRBD1 (5 bases). V lost 7 bases and J 3 bases, leaving 15 bases between the germline ends. The CDR3 has 13 amino acids. Germline CDR1 SQVTM, CDR2 ANQGSEA. CDR3 sequence reads: CSANQGVDYGYTF. The DNA for the CDR3 is TGCAGCGCAAATCAGGGCGTTGACTATGGCTACACCTTC.

This clone was detected once. This CDR3 reads CASSSTPGKSSYEQYF. CDR3 sequence (DNA): TGCGCCAGCAGCTCGACTCCGGGAAAGAGCTCCTACGAGCAGTACTTC. The rearrangement joins TRBV4-1 to TRBJ2-7; a weak D match, TRBD2 (5 bases). Trimming removed 5 bases at V and 0 bases at J, with 17 bases between. In germline, CDR1 is MGHRA, CDR2 YSYEKL. The CDR3 is made up of 16 amino acids.

The V gene is TRBV6-5, the J gene TRBJ2-3; tentatively, D is TRBD2 (5 bases). Looked up from germline, CDR1 is MNHEY and CDR2 is SVGAGI. CDR3 size: 15 residues. The V end lost 4 bases, the J end lost 0 bases, and 11 bases lay between the germline ends. The DNA for the CDR3 is TGTGCCAGCAGTTGGTCGGAGGCTAGCACAGATACGCAGTATTTT. Translating it yields CASSWSEASTDTQYF.

This clone was seen a single time. The rearrangement uses TRBV19 and TRBJ2-1; 11 positions agree with TRBD2. Trimming cost V 5 bases and J 2 bases; bases outside gene matches: 5. The length of the CDR3 is 16 residues. Germline lookup yields CDR1 LNHDA and CDR2 SQIVND (reference sequence). The CDR3: CASSPGTSGPYNEQFF. CDR3 bases: TGTGCCAGTAGTCCCGGGACTAGCGGTCCCTACAATGAGCAGTTCTTC.

The rearrangement links TRBV9 to TRBJ1-5; no reliable D call. There are 16 residues in the CDR3. Germline CDR1 reads SGDLS; CDR2 reads YYNGEE. The V and J ends lost 0 bases and 2 bases respectively, with 12 bases between them. CDR3 in amino acids: CASSVGSVIGNQPQHF. The CDR3, as DNA: TGTGCCAGCAGCGTAGGTTCGGTGATTGGCAATCAGCCCCAGCATTTT. The whole variable domain, remainder taken from reference TRBV9 and TRBJ1-5, is DSGVTQTPKHLITATGQRVTLRCSPRSGDLSVYWYQQSLDQGLQFLIQYYNGEERAKGNILERFSAQQFPDLHSELNLSSLELGDSALYFCASSVGSVIGNQPQHFGDGTRLSIL.

This rearrangement joins TRBV30 to TRBJ2-1; 10 positions match TRBD2. Germline values: CDR1 GTSNPN, CDR2 SVGIG (reference sequence). The trim removed 4 bases at V and 8 bases at J, leaving 8 bases unmatched. CDR3 length equals 14 residues. CDR3 sequence (DNA): TGTGCCTGGACAAGCGGGGGGGCCGCCGATGAGCAGTTCTTC. This encodes CAWTSGGAADEQFF.

The chain employs TRBV11-2 and TRBJ2-5, with a possible D match to TRBD2 (6 bases). The length of the CDR3 is 16 residues. Trimming cost V 1 base and J 5 bases, with 17 bases left between them. CDR1 SGHAT and CDR2 FQNNGV come from the germline V gene. CDR3 loop: CASSLGFEAGRETQYF. In nucleotides, the CDR3 is TGTGCCAGCAGCTTAGGGTTTGAGGCGGGGAGGGAGACCCAGTACTTC.

The gene calls are TRBV27 and TRBJ2-7; 11 bases agree with TRBD1. Germline V gene sequence: CDR1 MNHEY, CDR2 SMNVEV (reference sequence). V was pared by 3 bases and J by 6 bases, with 4 bases of the junction left unmatched. This CDR3 comprises 14 residues. The CDR3, as DNA: TGTGCCAGCAGTTTGGGACAGGGGGTGTTCGAGCAGTACTTC. It specifies CASSLGQGVFEQYF.

The chain couples TRBV18 to TRBJ1-1; D gene uncertain. The V end was cut by 6 bases, the J end by 0 bases, with 5 bases between. The CDR3 sequence is 12 residues long. CDR1 and CDR2 (germline): KGHSH, LQKENI. The CDR3 region is CASSDMNTEAFF. The CDR3 region has the DNA TGTGCCAGCTCCGACATGAACACTGAAGCTTTCTTT.

The rearrangement uses TRBV19 and TRBJ2-7; D call uncertain. This CDR3 has 12 residues. Germline CDR1 and CDR2: LNHDA and SQIVND (reference sequence). The ends were cut back, 3 bases at V and 4 bases at J, with 7 bases in the middle. CDR3 protein: CASSISGYEQYF. The DNA of the CDR3 is TGTGCCAGTAGTATTTCGGGTTACGAGCAGTACTTC.

The genes are TRBV4-3 and TRBJ1-1; D is unclear. CDR1 and CDR2 (germline): LGHNA, YSLEER. V shed 0 bases and J shed 1 base, with 12 bases lying between them. The CDR3 length is 16 residues. As DNA, the CDR3 is TGCGCCAGCAGCCAAGATCCCCGGTATGGGAACACTGAAGCTTTCTTT. Its protein product is CASSQDPRYGNTEAFF.

This chain uses TRBV19 with TRBJ2-5; TRBD1 matches 9 bases. Trimming at V came to 3 bases and at J to 2 bases, leaving 7 bases not matched to a gene. This CDR3 contains 16 residues. The germline V gene has CDR1 LNHDA and CDR2 SQIVND (reference sequence). CDR3 in amino acids: CASSIGFGTGQETQYF. The CDR3 DNA reads as TGTGCCAGTAGTATTGGATTTGGGACAGGGCAAGAGACCCAGTACTTC.